This T cell receptor (beta chain) was retrieved from a study of CD8 T cells in Susac syndrome. It was with random hexamers that about 0.45 to 1 ug RNA was reverse transcribed. From the immunoSEQ multiplex PCR reads, TCRdb called clonotypes with MiXCR, one entry per CDR3 protein. There are more than 200,000 distinct CDR3 sequences in the sample; around 93% occur only once, and approximately 0.07% lies in the top ten. This clonotype was detected only a few times. This sequence originates from a human donor with multiple sclerosis. The sequenced material came from CD4+ T cells from PBMCs.

The CDR3 nucleotides read TGTGCCAGCAGCTTAGCGTGGCAGTCCGGGGAGCTGTTTTTT. Translating it yields CASSLAWQSGELFF. The V gene is TRBV7-9, the J gene TRBJ2-2, with no clear D. V gave up 0 bases and J gave up 6 bases, with 8 bases separating them. In germline, CDR1 is SEHNR, CDR2 FQNEAQ (reference sequence). The CDR3 has 14 residues.